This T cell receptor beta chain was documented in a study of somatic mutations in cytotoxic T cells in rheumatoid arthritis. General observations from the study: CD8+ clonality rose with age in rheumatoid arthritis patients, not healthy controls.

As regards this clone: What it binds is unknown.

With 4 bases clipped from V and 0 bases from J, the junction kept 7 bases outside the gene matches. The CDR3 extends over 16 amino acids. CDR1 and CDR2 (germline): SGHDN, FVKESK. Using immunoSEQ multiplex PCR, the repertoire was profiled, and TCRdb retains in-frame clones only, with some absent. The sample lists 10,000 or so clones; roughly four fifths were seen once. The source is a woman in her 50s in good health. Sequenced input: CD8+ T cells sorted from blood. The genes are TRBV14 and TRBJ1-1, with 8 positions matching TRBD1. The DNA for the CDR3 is TGTGCCAGCAGCCGCGACAGGGGAAACTTGAACACTGAAGCTTTCTTT. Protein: CASSRDRGNLNTEAFF.